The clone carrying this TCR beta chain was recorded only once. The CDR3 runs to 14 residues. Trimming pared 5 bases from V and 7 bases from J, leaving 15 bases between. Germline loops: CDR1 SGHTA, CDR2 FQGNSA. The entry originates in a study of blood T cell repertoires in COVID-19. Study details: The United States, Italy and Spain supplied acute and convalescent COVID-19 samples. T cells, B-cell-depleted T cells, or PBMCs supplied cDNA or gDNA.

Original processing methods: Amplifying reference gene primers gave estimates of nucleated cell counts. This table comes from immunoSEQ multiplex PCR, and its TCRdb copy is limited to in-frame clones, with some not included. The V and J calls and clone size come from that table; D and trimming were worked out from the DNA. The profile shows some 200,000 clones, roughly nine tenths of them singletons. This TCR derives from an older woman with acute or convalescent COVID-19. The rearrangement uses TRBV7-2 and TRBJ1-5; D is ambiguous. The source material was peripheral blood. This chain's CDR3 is CASSGRTRGQPQHF. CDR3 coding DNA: TGTGCCAGCAGCGGTCGAACGAGAGGACAGCCCCAGCATTTT.